Listed here is a single TCR beta chain. Its antigen is unknown. Some clones are missing from TCRdb's copy, which holds only in-frame ones; the method was immunoSEQ multiplex PCR. The sample consists of some 25,000 clones, roughly 82% of them appearing once. The data stem from a study of lymphopenia after photon versus proton radiotherapy. Study-wide results and limits: Oligoclonal CD8+ Temra expansion after nadir drove photon patients' diversity drop. Photon-treated patients lost naive T cells and TCR diversity; proton-treated stayed stable.

The sequencing used peripheral blood, collected from a patient treated with proton-based radiotherapy. The TCR sequence derives from a woman aged 70 to 79 with pancreatic cancer.

As DNA, the CDR3 is TGTGCCAGTAGCCCGACAGGGAATGGTGAGCAGTTCTTC. Translation: CASSPTGNGEQFF. The chain is built from TRBV19 and TRBJ2-1; 7 nucleotides align to TRBD1. V dropped 6 bases and J dropped 9; count of bases not matched to a gene: 8. CDR3 length: 13 residues. The germline gives CDR1 LNHDA, CDR2 SQIVND (reference sequence).